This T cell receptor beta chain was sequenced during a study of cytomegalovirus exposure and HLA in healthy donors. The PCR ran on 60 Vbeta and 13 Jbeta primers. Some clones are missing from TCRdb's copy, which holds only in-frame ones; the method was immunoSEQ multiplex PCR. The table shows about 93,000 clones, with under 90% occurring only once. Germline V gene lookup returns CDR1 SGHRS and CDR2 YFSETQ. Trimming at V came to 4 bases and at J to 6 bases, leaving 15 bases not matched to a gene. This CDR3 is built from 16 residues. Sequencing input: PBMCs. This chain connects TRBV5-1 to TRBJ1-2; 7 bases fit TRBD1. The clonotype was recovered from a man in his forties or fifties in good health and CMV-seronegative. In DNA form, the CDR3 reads TGCGCCAGCAGCCCGGTGGGGACAGCAAGCAGCAATGGCTACACCTTC. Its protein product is CASSPVGTASSNGYTF.